A selection of T cell receptor beta chains follows, all from one sample in a study of T cell responses to AZD1222 COVID-19 vaccine. The repertoire was sequenced with immunoSEQ multiplex PCR; TCRdb's copy has only in-frame clones and lacks some. The data show 130,000 or so clones, 75% to 95% seen once. The input for sequencing was peripheral blood, taken on day 0 of AZD1222 vaccination. Source of these receptors: an adult in good health. Both conserved end residues are part of each CDR3. The order of the fields is J gene, clone size, V gene, D gene, CDR3 protein, CDR3 DNA. D genes are given only for firm matches. The size of a clone is reported for some rows only, either as once, few or many, or as a class for expanded clones.

TRBJ1-1 once TRBV6-5 TRBD1 CASSALDRVNTEAFF TGTGCCAGCAGCGCCTTAGACAGGGTGAACACTGAAGCTTTCTTT
TRBJ1-6 - TRBV7-9 TRBD1 CASSLATGQYNSPLHF TGTGCCAGCAGCTTAGCAACGGGACAGTATAATTCACCCCTCCACTTT
TRBJ1-1 - TRBV7-8 - CASSTGGGEAFF TGTGCCAGCAGCACAGGAGGTGGGGAAGCTTTCTTT
TRBJ2-3 - TRBV4-1 TRBD2 CASSQDIRQAGGVPDTQYF TGCGCCAGCAGCCAAGATATAAGGCAAGCGGGAGGGGTCCCAGATACGCAGTATTTT
TRBJ1-2 few TRBV18 - CASSHPEGFDYGYTF TGTGCCAGCTCACATCCGGAGGGGTTCGACTATGGCTACACCTTC
TRBJ1-1 - TRBV29-1 - CSVGTGGNTEAFF TGCAGCGTTGGAACCGGAGGGAACACTGAAGCTTTCTTT
TRBJ1-6 - TRBV19 - CASRPGGAGSPLHF TGTGCCAGTAGGCCTGGGGGCGCGGGTTCACCCCTCCACTTT
TRBJ1-3 - TRBV19 - CASSAQSSGNTIYF TGTGCCAGTAGTGCGCAGAGCTCTGGAAACACCATATATTTT
TRBJ2-7 - TRBV5-4 - CASSLQLVPGEQYF TGTGCCAGCAGCCTCCAATTGGTACCAGGGGAGCAGTACTTC
TRBJ2-5 - TRBV7-9 TRBD2 CASSPGLAGGSQETQYF TGTGCCAGCAGCCCGGGACTAGCGGGAGGTAGCCAAGAGACCCAGTACTTC
TRBJ1-5 - TRBV19 TRBD1 CARDRVVQPQHF TGTGCCAGGGACAGGGTGGTCCAGCCCCAGCATTTT